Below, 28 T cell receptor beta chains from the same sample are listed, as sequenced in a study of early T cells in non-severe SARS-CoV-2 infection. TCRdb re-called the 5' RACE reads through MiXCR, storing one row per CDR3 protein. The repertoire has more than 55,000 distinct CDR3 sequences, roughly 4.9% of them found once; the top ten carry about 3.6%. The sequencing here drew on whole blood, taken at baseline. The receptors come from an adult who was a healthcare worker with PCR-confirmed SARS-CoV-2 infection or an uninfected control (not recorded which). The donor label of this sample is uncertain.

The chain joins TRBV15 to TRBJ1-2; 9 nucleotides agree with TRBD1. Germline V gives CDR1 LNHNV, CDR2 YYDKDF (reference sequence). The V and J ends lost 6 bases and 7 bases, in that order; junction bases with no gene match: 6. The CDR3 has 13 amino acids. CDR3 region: CATRPDRGSGYTF. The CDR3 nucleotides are TGTGCCACCAGACCGGACAGGGGATCTGGCTACACCTTC.

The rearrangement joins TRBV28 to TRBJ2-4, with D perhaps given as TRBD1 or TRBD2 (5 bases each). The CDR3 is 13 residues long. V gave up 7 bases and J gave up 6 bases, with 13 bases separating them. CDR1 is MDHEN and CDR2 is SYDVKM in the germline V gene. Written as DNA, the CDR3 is TGTGCCAGCAACAAAGAGGGACGAAACATTCAGTACTTC. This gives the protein CASNKEGRNIQYF.

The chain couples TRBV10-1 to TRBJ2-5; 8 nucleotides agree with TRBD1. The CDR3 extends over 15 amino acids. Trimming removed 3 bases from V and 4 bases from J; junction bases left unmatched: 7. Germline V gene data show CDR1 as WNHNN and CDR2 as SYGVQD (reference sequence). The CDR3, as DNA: TGCGCCAGCAGTGACCAGACAGGGGCGGGAGAGACCCAGTACTTC. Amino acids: CASSDQTGAGETQYF.

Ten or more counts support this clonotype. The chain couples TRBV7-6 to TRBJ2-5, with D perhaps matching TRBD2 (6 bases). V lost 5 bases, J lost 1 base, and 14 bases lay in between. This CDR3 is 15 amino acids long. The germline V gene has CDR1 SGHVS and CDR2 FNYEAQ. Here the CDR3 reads CASSPSGGPQETQYF. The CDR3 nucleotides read TGTGCCAGCAGCCCCAGCGGAGGGCCCCAAGAGACCCAGTACTTC.

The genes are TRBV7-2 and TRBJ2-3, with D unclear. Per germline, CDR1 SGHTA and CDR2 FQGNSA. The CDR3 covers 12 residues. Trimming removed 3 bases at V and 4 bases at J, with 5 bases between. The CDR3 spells CASSFGPDTQYF. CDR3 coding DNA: TGTGCCAGCAGCTTCGGTCCAGATACGCAGTATTTT.

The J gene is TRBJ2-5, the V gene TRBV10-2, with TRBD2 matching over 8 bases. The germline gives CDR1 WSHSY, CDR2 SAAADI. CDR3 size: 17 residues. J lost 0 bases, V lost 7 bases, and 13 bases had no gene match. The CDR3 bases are TGCGCCAGCACCGATTTAGGATCACTAGCGGACCAAGAGACCCAGTACTTC. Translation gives CASTDLGSLADQETQYF.

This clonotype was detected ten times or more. As DNA, the CDR3 is TGCAGTGCTACACCTTCCGATAGCAATCAGCCCCAGCATTTT. Encoded protein: CSATPSDSNQPQHF. V and J are TRBV20-1 and TRBJ1-5; no reliable D call. The CDR3 is made up of 14 amino acids. Germline V gene data show CDR1 as DFQATT and CDR2 as SNEGSKA (reference sequence). V dropped 4 bases and J dropped 0 bases, with 10 bases sitting between them.

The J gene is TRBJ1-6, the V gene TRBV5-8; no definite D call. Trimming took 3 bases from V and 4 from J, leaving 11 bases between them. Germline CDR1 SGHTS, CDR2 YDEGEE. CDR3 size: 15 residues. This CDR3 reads CASSSRVGYNSPLHF. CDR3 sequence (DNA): TGTGCCAGCAGCTCCCGGGTGGGGTATAATTCACCCCTCCACTTT.

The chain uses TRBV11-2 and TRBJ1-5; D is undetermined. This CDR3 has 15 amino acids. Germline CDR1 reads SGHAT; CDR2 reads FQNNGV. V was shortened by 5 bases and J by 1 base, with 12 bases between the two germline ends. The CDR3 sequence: CASSAGSLSNQPQHF. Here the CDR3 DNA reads TGTGCCAGCAGCGCGGGAAGCTTGAGCAATCAGCCCCAGCATTTT.

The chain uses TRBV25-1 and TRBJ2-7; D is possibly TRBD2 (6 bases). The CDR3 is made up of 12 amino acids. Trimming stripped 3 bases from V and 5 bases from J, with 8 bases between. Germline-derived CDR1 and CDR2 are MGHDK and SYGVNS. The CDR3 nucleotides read TGTGCCAGCAGTGATTCGGGGGACGAGCAGTACTTC. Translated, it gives CASSDSGDEQYF.

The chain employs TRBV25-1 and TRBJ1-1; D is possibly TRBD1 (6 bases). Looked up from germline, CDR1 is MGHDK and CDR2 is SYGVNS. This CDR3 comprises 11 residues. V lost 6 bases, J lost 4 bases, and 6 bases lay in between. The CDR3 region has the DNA TGTGCCAGCAGGGGGGCCACTGAAGCTTTCTTT. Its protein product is CASRGATEAFF.

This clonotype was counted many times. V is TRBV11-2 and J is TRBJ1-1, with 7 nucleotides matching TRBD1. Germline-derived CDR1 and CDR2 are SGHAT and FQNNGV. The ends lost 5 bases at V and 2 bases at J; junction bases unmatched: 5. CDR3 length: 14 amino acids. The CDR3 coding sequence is TGTGCCAGCAGCCCGGGACAGACTAACACTGAAGCTTTCTTT. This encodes CASSPGQTNTEAFF.

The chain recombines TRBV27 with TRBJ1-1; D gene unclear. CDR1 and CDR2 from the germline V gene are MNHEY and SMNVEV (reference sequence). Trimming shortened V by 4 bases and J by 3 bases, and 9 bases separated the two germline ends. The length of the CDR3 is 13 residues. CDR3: CASSSEKYTEAFF. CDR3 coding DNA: TGTGCCAGCAGTTCGGAAAAGTACACTGAAGCTTTCTTT.

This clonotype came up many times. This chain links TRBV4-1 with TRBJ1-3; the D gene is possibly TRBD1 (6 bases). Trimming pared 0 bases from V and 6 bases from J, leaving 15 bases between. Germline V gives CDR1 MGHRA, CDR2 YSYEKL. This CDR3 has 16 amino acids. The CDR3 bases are TGCGCCAGCAGCCAAGACCTTTGGACAGCTGAAAACACCATATATTTT. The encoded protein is CASSQDLWTAENTIYF.

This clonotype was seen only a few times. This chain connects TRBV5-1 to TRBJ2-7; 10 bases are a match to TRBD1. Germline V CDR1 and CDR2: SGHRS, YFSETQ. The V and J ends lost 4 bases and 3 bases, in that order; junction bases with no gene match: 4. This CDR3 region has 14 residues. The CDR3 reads CASSRTGGDYEQYF. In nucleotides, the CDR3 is TGCGCCAGCAGCCGGACAGGGGGTGACTACGAGCAGTACTTC. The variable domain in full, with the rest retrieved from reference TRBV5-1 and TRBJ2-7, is KAGVTQTPRYLIKTRGQQVTLSCSPISGHRSVSWYQQTPGQGLQFLFEYFSETQRNKGNFPGRFSGRQFSNSRSEMNVSTLELGDSALYLCASSRTGGDYEQYFGPGTRLTVT.

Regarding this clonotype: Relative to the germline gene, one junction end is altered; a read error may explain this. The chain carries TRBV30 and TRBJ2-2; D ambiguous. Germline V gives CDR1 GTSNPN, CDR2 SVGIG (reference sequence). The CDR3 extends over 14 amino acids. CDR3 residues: CAWSVTGTPGELFF. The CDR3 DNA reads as TGTGCATGGAGTGTCACGGGCACCCCCGGGGAGCTGTTTTTT.

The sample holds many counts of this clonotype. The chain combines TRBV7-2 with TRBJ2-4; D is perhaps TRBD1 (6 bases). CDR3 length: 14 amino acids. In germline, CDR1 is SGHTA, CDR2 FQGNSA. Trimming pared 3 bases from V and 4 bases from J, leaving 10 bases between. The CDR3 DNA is TGTGCCAGCAGCTTGTCCGGACAGAAAAACATTCAGTACTTC. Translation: CASSLSGQKNIQYF.

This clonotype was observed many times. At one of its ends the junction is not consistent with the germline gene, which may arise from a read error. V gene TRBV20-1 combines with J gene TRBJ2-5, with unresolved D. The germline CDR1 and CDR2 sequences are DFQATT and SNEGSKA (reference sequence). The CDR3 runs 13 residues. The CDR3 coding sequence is TGCAGTGCTAGACGCGGCAGCCAAGAGACCCAGTGCTTC. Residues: CSARRGSQETQCF.

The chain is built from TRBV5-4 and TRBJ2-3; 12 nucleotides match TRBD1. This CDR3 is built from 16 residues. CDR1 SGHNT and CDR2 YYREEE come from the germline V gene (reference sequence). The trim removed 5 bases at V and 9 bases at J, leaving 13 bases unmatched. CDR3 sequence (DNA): TGTGCCAGCAGACCACCGGGACAGGGGGCGCAAGGGACGCAGTATTTT. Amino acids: CASRPPGQGAQGTQYF.

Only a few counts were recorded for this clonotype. The CDR3, as DNA: TGTGCCAGCAGCCAAGATCTTCACAGGGAGAACACTGAAGCTTTCTTT. The encoded protein is CASSQDLHRENTEAFF. The chain carries TRBV4-2 and TRBJ1-1, with D perhaps matching TRBD1 (6 bases). The CDR3 runs to 16 residues. CDR1 and CDR2 from the germline V gene are LGHNA and YNFKEQ. Trimming pared 0 bases from V and 1 base from J, leaving 12 bases between.

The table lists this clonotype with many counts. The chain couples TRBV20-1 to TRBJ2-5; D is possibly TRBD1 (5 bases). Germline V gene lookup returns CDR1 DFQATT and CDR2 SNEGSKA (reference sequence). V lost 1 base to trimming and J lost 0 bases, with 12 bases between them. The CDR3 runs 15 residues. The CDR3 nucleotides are TGCAGTGCTAGAGGTCGACAGTCTCACCAAGAGACCCAGTACTTC. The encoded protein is CSARGRQSHQETQYF.

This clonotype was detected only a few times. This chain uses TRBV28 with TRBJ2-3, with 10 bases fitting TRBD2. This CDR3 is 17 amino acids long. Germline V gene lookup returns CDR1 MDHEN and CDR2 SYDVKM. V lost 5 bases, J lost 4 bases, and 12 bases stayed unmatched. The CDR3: CASSQFHKAGGPDTQYF. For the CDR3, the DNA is TGTGCCAGCAGTCAATTCCATAAAGCGGGGGGGCCAGATACGCAGTATTTT.

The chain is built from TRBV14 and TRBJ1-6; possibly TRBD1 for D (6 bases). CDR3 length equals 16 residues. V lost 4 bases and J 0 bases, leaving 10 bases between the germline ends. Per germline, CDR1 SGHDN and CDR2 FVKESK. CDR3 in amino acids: CASSRGQLSYNSPLHF. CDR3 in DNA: TGTGCCAGCAGCCGCGGACAGCTCTCCTATAATTCACCCCTCCACTTT.

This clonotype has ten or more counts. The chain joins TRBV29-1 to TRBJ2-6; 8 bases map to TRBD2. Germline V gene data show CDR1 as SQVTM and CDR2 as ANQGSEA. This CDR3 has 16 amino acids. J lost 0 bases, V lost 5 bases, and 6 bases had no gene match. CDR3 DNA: TGCAGCGTTCCCCAAGCGGGGGTCTCTGGGGCCAACGTCCTGACTTTC. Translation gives CSVPQAGVSGANVLTF.

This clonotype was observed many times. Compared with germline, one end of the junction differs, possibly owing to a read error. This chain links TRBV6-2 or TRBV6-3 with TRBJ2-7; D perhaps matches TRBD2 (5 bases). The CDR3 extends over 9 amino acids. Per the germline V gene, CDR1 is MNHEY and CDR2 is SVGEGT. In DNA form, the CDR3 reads TGTGCCAGCAGTTACAAGGGAGACTTC. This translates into CASSYKGDF.

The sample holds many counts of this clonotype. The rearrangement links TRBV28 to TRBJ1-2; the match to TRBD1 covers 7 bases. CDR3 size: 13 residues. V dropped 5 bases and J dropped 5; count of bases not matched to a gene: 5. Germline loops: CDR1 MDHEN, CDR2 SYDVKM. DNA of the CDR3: TGTGCCAGCAGTCAGACAGGGCTTTATGGCTACACCTTC. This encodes CASSQTGLYGYTF.

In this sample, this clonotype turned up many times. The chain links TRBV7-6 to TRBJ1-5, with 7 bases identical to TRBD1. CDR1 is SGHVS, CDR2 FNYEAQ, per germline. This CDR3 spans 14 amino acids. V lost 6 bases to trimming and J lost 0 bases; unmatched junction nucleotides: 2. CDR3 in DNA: TGTGCCAGCAGTTGGGACAGTAGCAATCAGCCCCAGCATTTT. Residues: CASSWDSSNQPQHF.

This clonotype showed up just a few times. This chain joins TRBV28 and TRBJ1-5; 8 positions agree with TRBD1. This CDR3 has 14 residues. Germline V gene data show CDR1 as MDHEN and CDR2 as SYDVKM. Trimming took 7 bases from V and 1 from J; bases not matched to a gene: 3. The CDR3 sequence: CASTDRGSNQPQHF. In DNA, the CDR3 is TGTGCCAGCACCGACAGGGGCAGCAATCAGCCCCAGCATTTT.